The next 21 T cell receptor beta chains were all read from a single sample in a study of T cell responses to AZD1222 COVID-19 vaccine. Clones were sequenced by immunoSEQ multiplex PCR, and TCRdb holds only the in-frame ones, with some missing. The data hold around 150,000 clones, with 94% observed a single time. Sequencing was performed on peripheral blood, taken on day 0 of AZD1222 vaccination. Source of these receptors: an adult in good health.

The chain employs TRBV5-6 and TRBJ2-2; weak D call: TRBD1 (6 bases). The CDR3 length is 15 residues. Germline-derived CDR1 and CDR2 are SGHDT and YYEEEE. Trimming took off 6 bases at V and 0 bases at J, with 12 bases between the two ends. The CDR3 loop is CASTSGQANTGELFF. The CDR3 DNA reads as TGTGCCAGCACTTCGGGACAAGCGAACACCGGGGAGCTGTTTTTT.

The chain employs TRBV19 and TRBJ2-1; D may be TRBD1 (5 bases). Germline V lookup: CDR1 LNHDA, CDR2 SQIVND (reference sequence). V was pared by 4 bases and J by 8 bases, with 12 bases between. The CDR3 runs to 13 residues. CDR3 region: CASSKSRVDEQFF. In DNA form, the CDR3 reads TGTGCCAGTAGTAAATCCAGGGTGGATGAGCAGTTCTTC.

This chain connects TRBV7-6 to TRBJ1-1, with 10 bases fitting TRBD1. V was pared by 3 bases and J by 1 base, with 5 bases of the junction left unmatched. This CDR3 spans 16 amino acids. Germline V gene sequence: CDR1 SGHVS, CDR2 FNYEAQ. Here the CDR3 reads CASSLTGGAGNTEAFF. DNA of the CDR3: TGTGCCAGCAGCTTGACAGGGGGCGCGGGGAACACTGAAGCTTTCTTT.

This rearrangement joins TRBV2 to TRBJ1-5; no definite D call. CDR3 length equals 13 residues. Germline lookup yields CDR1 SNHLY and CDR2 FYNNEI. The ends were cut back, 0 bases at V and 4 bases at J, with 4 bases in the middle. The CDR3 reads CASSEAWNQPQHF. CDR3 nucleotide sequence: TGTGCCAGCAGTGAAGCTTGGAATCAGCCCCAGCATTTT. Using reference TRBV2 and TRBJ1-5 for the parts outside the CDR3, the full variable domain is EPEVTQTPSHQVTQMGQEVILRCVPISNHLYFYWYRQILGQKVEFLVSFYNNEISEKSEIFDDQFSVERPDGSNFTLKIRSTKLEDSAMYFCASSEAWNQPQHFGDGTRLSIL.

The chain links TRBV28 to TRBJ2-1, with TRBD2 matching 9 bases. With V trimmed by 1 base and J by 10 bases, 11 bases remained unmatched. Germline V gene lookup returns CDR1 MDHEN and CDR2 SYDVKM. This CDR3 region has 16 residues. The CDR3 nucleotides read TGTGCCAGCAGTTTATCAGGGCTAGCGGGGAGTAAGGAGCAGTTCTTC. Its translation is CASSLSGLAGSKEQFF.

This sequence joins TRBV2 and TRBJ2-1, with 12 bases identical to TRBD1. V lost 6 bases and J lost 9; bases outside the gene matches: 9. The CDR3 loop spans 15 amino acids. Germline CDR1 SNHLY, CDR2 FYNNEI. The CDR3 DNA is TGTGCCAGCAGGGGACAGGGGGCTATGGAGGGTGAGCAGTTCTTC. This encodes CASRGQGAMEGEQFF.

This rearrangement joins TRBV2 to TRBJ1-1, with a weak D call TRBD1 (6 bases). With 3 bases removed from V and 3 bases from J, the gap between germline ends came to 14 bases. The germline V gene encodes CDR1 SNHLY and CDR2 FYNNEI. CDR3 length: 15 residues. DNA for the CDR3: TGTGCCAGCAGTGATATGGGGGCGGGGGACACTGAAGCTTTCTTT. Translated, it gives CASSDMGAGDTEAFF.

V and J are TRBV28 and TRBJ2-1, with a tentative D call TRBD2 (6 bases). Germline V CDR1 and CDR2: MDHEN, SYDVKM. V was shortened by 6 bases and J by 9 bases, with 12 bases between the two germline ends. The CDR3 consists of 12 residues. This CDR3 reads CASSYLAIEQFF. The CDR3 bases are TGTGCCAGCAGCTATCTAGCGATTGAGCAGTTCTTC. Drawing the rest from reference TRBV28 and TRBJ2-1, the complete variable domain is DVKVTQSSRYLVKRTGEKVFLECVQDMDHENMFWYRQDPGLGLRLIYFSYDVKMKEKGDIPEGYSVSREKKERFSLILESASTNQTSMYLCASSYLAIEQFFGPGTRLTVL.

V usage is TRBV11-3 and J usage is TRBJ2-1; TRBD2 matches 14 bases. V shed 5 bases and J 7 bases; nucleotides not matched to a gene: 7. The CDR3 covers 16 residues. Germline-derived CDR1 and CDR2 are SGHNT and YENEEA. CDR3 sequence: CASSRGLAGVINEQFF. DNA of the CDR3: TGTGCCAGCAGCCGGGGACTAGCGGGGGTAATAAATGAGCAGTTCTTC.

This clone was recorded only once. The CDR3 region has the DNA TGTGCCAGCAGCTTAGGCTCGACTACATACAATGAGCAGTTCTTC. Protein sequence: CASSLGSTTYNEQFF. The rearrangement joins TRBV7-2 to TRBJ2-1, with D perhaps TRBD2 (5 bases). This CDR3 region has 15 residues. Germline assignment: CDR1 SGHTA and CDR2 FQGNSA. Trimming removed 1 base from V and 4 bases from J, with 11 bases in between.

The V gene is TRBV4-3, the J gene TRBJ1-1, with D possibly TRBD1 on 6 matching bases. V lost 4 bases, J lost 1 base, and 10 bases lay in between. Per the germline V gene, CDR1 is LGHNA and CDR2 is YSLEER. This CDR3 region has 14 residues. CDR3 nucleotides: TGCGCCAGCAGCCTAAAGGGGGGGAACACTGAAGCTTTCTTT. The encoded protein is CASSLKGGNTEAFF.

V is TRBV5-1 and J is TRBJ2-2; 9 bases align to TRBD1. This CDR3 is 15 amino acids long. V shed 0 bases and J 3 bases; nucleotides not matched to a gene: 0. Germline assignment: CDR1 SGHRS and CDR2 YFSETQ. CDR3 residues: CASSLGTGDTGELFF. Here the CDR3 DNA reads TGCGCCAGCAGCTTGGGGACAGGGGACACCGGGGAGCTGTTTTTT. Full variable domain (rest looked up from reference TRBV5-1 and TRBJ2-2): KAGVTQTPRYLIKTRGQQVTLSCSPISGHRSVSWYQQTPGQGLQFLFEYFSETQRNKGNFPGRFSGRQFSNSRSEMNVSTLELGDSALYLCASSLGTGDTGELFFGEGSRLTVL.

The rearrangement joins TRBV2 to TRBJ1-2, with 11 bases aligning to TRBD1. The junction had 8 bases not matched to a gene; V was cut back by 5 bases and J by 6 bases. Germline CDR1 and CDR2: SNHLY and FYNNEI. The CDR3 covers 15 residues. The CDR3 sequence is CASSHLGQGANGYTF. CDR3 bases: TGTGCCAGCAGTCACCTAGGACAGGGGGCTAATGGCTACACCTTC.

The chain employs TRBV2 and TRBJ1-5, with D hard to call. The CDR3 length is 11 residues. Trimming cost V 4 bases and J 9 bases, with 7 bases left between them. In germline, CDR1 is SNHLY, CDR2 FYNNEI. For the CDR3, the DNA is TGTGCCAGCAGTGCTAGTGCGCCCCAGCATTTT. Protein product: CASSASAPQHF. Drawing the rest from reference TRBV2 and TRBJ1-5, the complete variable domain is EPEVTQTPSHQVTQMGQEVILRCVPISNHLYFYWYRQILGQKVEFLVSFYNNEISEKSEIFDDQFSVERPDGSNFTLKIRSTKLEDSAMYFCASSASAPQHFGDGTRLSIL.

The chain has TRBV19 and TRBJ1-4; D possibly corresponds to TRBD1 (5 bases). The CDR3 consists of 14 residues. The germline V and J ends were trimmed by 3 bases and 5 bases, with 10 bases remaining between them. Per germline, CDR1 LNHDA and CDR2 SQIVND (reference sequence). CDR3: CASSIPSGNEKLFF. CDR3 DNA sequence: TGTGCCAGTAGTATCCCCTCAGGGAATGAAAAACTGTTTTTT.

This clone was observed a single time. The chain has TRBV3-1 (or the pseudogene TRBV3-2) and TRBJ1-3, with a possible D match to TRBD1 (5 bases). Germline V CDR1 and CDR2: LGHDT, YNNKEL (reference sequence). The ends were cut back, 5 bases at V and 8 bases at J, with 19 bases in the middle. The CDR3 consists of 15 residues. As DNA, the CDR3 is TGTGCCAGCAGCGCCCGGGACTGGGGCTCCGACACCATATATTTT. Protein: CASSARDWGSDTIYF.

The rearrangement links TRBV7-6 to TRBJ2-7, with D tentatively TRBD2 (6 bases). Germline assignment: CDR1 SGHVS and CDR2 FNYEAQ. The V gene lost 1 base and the J gene lost 0 bases, with 10 bases spanning the gap. The CDR3 runs 15 residues. The CDR3 DNA sequence: TGTGCCAGCAGCTTAGGGGCGGGATACTCCTACGAGCAGTACGTC. It specifies CASSLGAGYSYEQYV.

This chain connects TRBV30 to TRBJ2-6, with 7 bases aligning to TRBD2. The trim removed 7 bases at V and 2 bases at J, leaving 2 bases unmatched. The length of the CDR3 is 13 residues. Per the germline V gene, CDR1 is GTSNPN and CDR2 is SVGIG (reference sequence). The CDR3 region is CASRGAGANVLTF. CDR3 sequence (DNA): TGTGCCTCACGGGGGGCTGGGGCCAACGTCCTGACTTTC.

This chain links TRBV19 with TRBJ2-5; D gene unclear. The CDR3 is 15 residues long. The germline CDR1 and CDR2 sequences are LNHDA and SQIVND (reference sequence). V was shortened by 3 bases and J by 5 bases, with 16 bases between the two germline ends. CDR3 sequence reads: CASSMIGLSWETQYF. CDR3 coding DNA: TGTGCCAGTAGTATGATAGGGTTGTCGTGGGAGACCCAGTACTTC. Full variable domain (outside the CDR3, taken from reference TRBV19 and TRBJ2-5): DGGITQSPKYLFRKEGQNVTLSCEQNLNHDAMYWYRQDPGQGLRLIYYSQIVNDFQKGDIAEGYSVSREKKESFPLTVTSAQKNPTAFYLCASSMIGLSWETQYFGPGTRLLVL.

This clone was picked up one time. V gene TRBV10-1 combines with J gene TRBJ1-1; possible D gene TRBD1, 5 bases. From germline, CDR1 is WNHNN and CDR2 SYGVQD (reference sequence). Trimming left V 4 bases short and J 1 base short, with 7 bases between. There are 13 residues in the CDR3. CDR3 region: CASSAQGNTEAFF. The CDR3 DNA reads as TGCGCCAGCAGTGCCCAGGGGAACACTGAAGCTTTCTTT.

The V gene is TRBV5-6, the J gene TRBJ1-1, with no clear D. The CDR3 length is 14 residues. Trimming shortened V by 2 bases and J by 0 bases, and 8 bases separated the two germline ends. Germline CDR1 reads SGHDT; CDR2 reads YYEEEE. CDR3 sequence (DNA): TGTGCCAGCAGCTTTGGGCCGATGAACACTGAAGCTTTCTTT. Amino acids: CASSFGPMNTEAFF.